The table lists the clone carrying this TCR beta chain with a few counts. Its antigen is as yet unknown. V dropped 3 bases and J dropped 8; count of bases not matched to a gene: 9. The CDR3 runs 16 residues. TCRdb redid the calling of the 5' RACE reads with MiXCR, one entry per CDR3 protein. The table shows roughly 40,000 distinct CDR3 sequences, with around 6.8% occurring only once. The data originate from a study of early T cells in non-severe SARS-CoV-2 infection. Whole-study findings and limits: In VDJdb matching, anti-spike CD8 responses were favored while private and CD4 specificities went missing.

The chain couples TRBV12-3 or TRBV12-4 to TRBJ2-3; TRBD2 agrees at 12 bases. The source is an adult who was a healthcare worker with PCR-confirmed SARS-CoV-2 infection or an uninfected control (not recorded which). The sample comprised whole blood. CDR3 coding DNA: TGTGCCAGCAGTTTTGAGCTAGCGGGGGGGCTTGGTACGCAGTATTTT. Its protein is CASSFELAGGLGTQYF.